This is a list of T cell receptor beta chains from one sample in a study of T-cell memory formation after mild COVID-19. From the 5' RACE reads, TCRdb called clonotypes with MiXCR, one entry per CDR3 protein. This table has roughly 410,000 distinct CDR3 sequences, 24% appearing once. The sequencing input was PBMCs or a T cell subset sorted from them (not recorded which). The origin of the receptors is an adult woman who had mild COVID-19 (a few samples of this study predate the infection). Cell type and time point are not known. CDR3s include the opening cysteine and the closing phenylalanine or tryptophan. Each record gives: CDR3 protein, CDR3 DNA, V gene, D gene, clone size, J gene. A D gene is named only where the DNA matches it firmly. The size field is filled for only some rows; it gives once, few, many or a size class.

CASSTGVSTDTQYF TGTGCCAGCAGCACCGGAGTAAGCACAGATACGCAGTATTTT TRBV11-2 . . TRBJ2-3
CSATKNTEAFF TGCAGTGCTACGAAGAACACTGAAGCTTTCTTT TRBV20-1 . . TRBJ1-1
CASSWITVNTEAFF TGTGCCAGCAGCTGGATAACAGTGAACACTGAAGCTTTCTTT TRBV7-9 . . TRBJ1-1
CASGSNIRAGKSSGANVLTF TGCGCCAGCGGATCTAACATCCGGGCAGGCAAATCCTCTGGGGCCAACGTCCTGACTTTC TRBV4-1 . . TRBJ2-6
CASKMTSEETQYF TGTGCCAGCAAAATGACTAGCGAAGAGACCCAGTACTTC TRBV2 TRBD2 . TRBJ2-5
CSPRGDSYTF TGCAGTCCCCGGGGGGACAGCTACACCTTC TRBV20-1 . many TRBJ1-2
CASSLATGFLYEQYF TGCGCCAGCAGCCTCGCCACGGGGTTCCTCTACGAGCAGTACTTC TRBV4-1 . few TRBJ2-7
CASTKYSTDTQYF TGTGCCAGCACGAAATATAGCACAGATACGCAGTATTTT TRBV6-6 . . TRBJ2-3
CASSVTGTLQGNTIYF TGTGCCAGCAGCGTAACCGGGACACTTCAGGGAAACACCATATATTTT TRBV9 . . TRBJ1-3
CAWSVSGSEAFF TGTGCCTGGAGTGTAAGTGGGTCTGAAGCTTTCTTT TRBV30 . few TRBJ1-1
CATSDPPPGVNEKLFF TGTGCCACCAGTGATCCCCCTCCGGGAGTTAATGAAAAACTGTTTTTT TRBV24-1 . . TRBJ1-4
CASSERTYSTDTQYF TGTGCCAGCAGTGAGCGAACCTATAGCACAGATACGCAGTATTTT TRBV25-1 . . TRBJ2-3
CASSYGTARNEKLFF TGTGCCAGCAGTTACGGGACAGCGAGAAATGAAAAACTGTTTTTT TRBV6-5 TRBD1 few TRBJ1-4
CASSRDSGRLWDTGELFF TGTGCCAGCAGTAGGGACTCAGGGAGGTTGTGGGACACCGGGGAGCTGTTTTTT TRBV12-3/TRBV12-4 . . TRBJ2-2
CASTDTGSGSHEQYF TGTGCCAGCACCGATACGGGTAGCGGGAGCCACGAGCAGTACTTC TRBV25-1 TRBD2 many TRBJ2-7
CSARGREGGANVLTF TGCAGTGCTAGGGGGCGGGAAGGTGGGGCCAACGTCCTGACTTTC TRBV20-1 . . TRBJ2-6
CASSVETGGNTIYF TGTGCCAGCAGCGTGGAGACAGGGGGAAACACCATATATTTT TRBV9 TRBD1 few TRBJ1-3
CASSESTGYTEAFF TGTGCCAGCAGTGAATCGACAGGGTACACTGAAGCTTTCTTT TRBV25-1 TRBD1 . TRBJ1-1
CASSFTPSSATEAFF TGTGCCAGCAGTTTTACGCCCAGCTCGGCCACTGAAGCTTTCTTT TRBV12-3/TRBV12-4 . many TRBJ1-1
CASSEASGRGDEQYF TGTGCCAGCAGTGAGGCTAGCGGGAGAGGGGACGAGCAGTACTTC TRBV2 TRBD2 . TRBJ2-7
CSARGGVVNYGYTF TGCAGTGCCCGGGGAGGGGTGGTTAACTATGGCTACACCTTC TRBV20-1 . . TRBJ1-2
CASSDDGTSTDTQYF TGTGCCAGCAGCGACGACGGCACTAGCACAGATACGCAGTATTTT TRBV9 . many TRBJ2-3
CASRELADQYF TGTGCCAGCAGGGAGCTAGCGGACCAGTACTTC TRBV6-2/TRBV6-3 TRBD2 . TRBJ2-7
CASSLPEGPRGYTF TGCGCCAGCAGCTTGCCCGAGGGTCCGCGGGGCTACACCTTC TRBV5-1 . . TRBJ1-2
CASSPSLGGLSSGANVLTF TGTGCCAGCAGTCCCTCCTTAGGGGGCCTGAGCTCTGGGGCCAACGTCCTGACTTTC TRBV12-3/TRBV12-4 TRBD1 few TRBJ2-6
CATSDRTGKTDTQYF TGTGCCACCAGTGATAGGACAGGGAAGACAGATACGCAGTATTTT TRBV24-1 TRBD1 . TRBJ2-3
CASSYSGQGNTIYF TGTGCCAGCAGTTACTCCGGACAGGGCAACACCATATATTTT TRBV6-6 TRBD1 many TRBJ1-3
CASSPQSGPETQYF TGTGCCAGCTCACCACAGTCAGGCCCCGAGACCCAGTACTTC TRBV18 . few TRBJ2-5
CAWSDQGRRLTEAFF TGTGCCTGGAGTGACCAGGGGCGGCGCCTCACTGAAGCTTTCTTT TRBV30 . . TRBJ1-1
CASSSDGTDTQYF TGTGCCAGCAGCTCCGACGGGACAGATACGCAGTATTTT TRBV5-5 . few TRBJ2-3
CSVEVGASYEQYF TGCAGCGTTGAAGTGGGGGCCTCCTACGAGCAGTACTTC TRBV29-1 . . TRBJ2-7
CASSLTGQELAYEQYF TGTGCCAGCAGTTTAACTGGACAGGAGTTAGCCTACGAGCAGTACTTC TRBV12-3/TRBV12-4 TRBD1 . TRBJ2-7
CASSLGPNPQETQYF TGTGCCAGCAGCTTGGGGCCGAATCCCCAAGAGACCCAGTACTTC TRBV5-5 . few TRBJ2-5
CASSLGSTGDPTYEQYF TGTGCCAGCAGCTTAGGTTCTACAGGGGACCCTACCTACGAGCAGTACTTC TRBV7-9 TRBD1 . TRBJ2-7